This TCR beta chain was recorded in a study of T cell responses to AZD1222 COVID-19 vaccine. Across the whole study: Pooling of second doses given at about 4 or about 12 weeks was done. Study conclusions and caveats: Nearly half of unique spike-specific TCRs reportedly avoided B.1.351 and B.1.1.7 mutated regions. None of the repertoires were sampled until the peak T cell response had passed.

Unmatched junction bases numbered 11, after V lost 4 bases and J lost 9 bases. Germline CDR1 is SGHDT and CDR2 is YYEEEE. The CDR3 extends over 15 amino acids. About this clone: The antigen is unknown.

Assay used: immunoSEQ multiplex PCR; TCRdb lists only in-frame clones, some missing. This repertoire shows more than 85,000 clones, roughly nine tenths found once; its top ten account for around 7%. This chain joins TRBV5-6 and TRBJ1-3, with 9 bases aligning to TRBD1. This clonotype originated in an adult in good health. The sample consisted of peripheral blood, taken on day 0 of AZD1222 vaccination. CDR3 sequence reads: CASSPLTGQGRTIYF. The CDR3 DNA sequence: TGTGCCAGCAGCCCCCTAACTGGACAGGGGCGCACCATATATTTT.